Shown below are 18 T cell receptor beta chains from a single sample sequenced in a study of graft-versus-host responses after intestinal transplantation. TCRdb's copy holds only in-frame clones and misses some; the assay was immunoSEQ multiplex PCR. Found here are around 100,000 clones, roughly nine tenths of them singletons; the top ten hold roughly 1%. These TCRs are of unknown antigen specificity. Specimen: unstimulated CD4+ T cells sorted from spleen or lymph node cells, collected before transplant. The receptors derive from a human donor who was the organ donor for an intestinal transplant.

The chain combines TRBV18 with TRBJ2-3; 8 bases fit TRBD2. Per germline, CDR1 KGHSH and CDR2 LQKENI. The CDR3 covers 14 residues. V lost 0 bases, J lost 4 bases, and 0 bases stayed unmatched. The CDR3 sequence is CASSPPAGADTQYF. The CDR3, as DNA: TGTGCCAGCTCACCACCAGCGGGGGCAGATACGCAGTATTTT. Complete variable domain (other parts from reference TRBV18 and TRBJ2-3): NAGVMQNPRHLVRRRGQEARLRCSPMKGHSHVYWYRQLPEEGLKFMVYLQKENIIDESGMPKERFSAEFPKEGPSILRIQQVVRGDSAAYFCASSPPAGADTQYFGPGTRLTVL.

V usage is TRBV21-1 and J usage is TRBJ1-1; the D call TRBD1 from the table was never checked on the DNA. TRBV21-1 is noted as a pseudogene. The CDR3 has 14 amino acids. The CDR3 protein is CASSNTQGNTEAFF. The CDR3 nucleotides read TGTGCCAGCAGCAACACCCAGGGGAACACTGAAGCTTTCTTT.

The chain is built from TRBV6-1 and TRBJ1-5; 8 positions agree with TRBD1. Trimming at V came to 6 bases and at J to 2 bases, leaving 3 bases not matched to a gene. The CDR3 loop spans 14 amino acids. The V gene's germline CDR1 is MNHNS and CDR2 SASEGT. The CDR3 reads CASRETGGNQPQHF. The CDR3 DNA reads as TGTGCCAGCAGAGAGACAGGGGGCAATCAGCCCCAGCATTTT.

The chain uses TRBV5-1 and TRBJ2-7; perhaps TRBD2 as D (7 bases). Germline loops: CDR1 SGHRS, CDR2 YFSETQ. V was trimmed by 1 base and J by 0 bases, leaving 11 bases between them. CDR3 length: 15 residues. CDR3 coding DNA: TGCGCCAGCAGCTTGACGCGGGGGCCCTCCTACGAGCAGTACTTC. This translates into CASSLTRGPSYEQYF. The full variable domain, its missing parts supplied by reference TRBV5-1 and TRBJ2-7, is KAGVTQTPRYLIKTRGQQVTLSCSPISGHRSVSWYQQTPGQGLQFLFEYFSETQRNKGNFPGRFSGRQFSNSRSEMNVSTLELGDSALYLCASSLTRGPSYEQYFGPGTRLTVT.

Only one count was recorded for this clone. J is TRBJ2-7 and V is TRBV29-1; TRBD1 aligns across 11 bases. The V gene's germline CDR1 is SQVTM and CDR2 ANQGSEA. CDR3 length: 15 residues. The trim removed 4 bases at V and 5 bases at J, leaving 10 bases unmatched. In DNA, the CDR3 is TGCAGCGTTGGGAGCCCCGGGACAGGGGGAAACGAGCAGTACTTC. Residues: CSVGSPGTGGNEQYF.

This rearrangement joins TRBV10-3 to TRBJ1-1; D is unclear. Germline lookup yields CDR1 ENHRY and CDR2 SYGVKD. The CDR3 consists of 14 residues. Trimming cost V 3 bases and J 5 bases, with 13 bases left between them. The CDR3 loop is CAISDRSRGTEAFF. CDR3 DNA: TGTGCCATCAGTGATCGGTCCCGGGGTACTGAAGCTTTCTTT.

V gene TRBV6-5 combines with J gene TRBJ2-1; TRBD2 is a possible D gene (6 bases). The germline V gene has CDR1 MNHEY and CDR2 SVGAGI. V lost 5 bases, J lost 6 bases, and 17 bases lay in between. There are 15 residues in the CDR3. CDR3: CASSRAGLAGNEQFF. CDR3 DNA sequence: TGTGCCAGCAGTCGGGCGGGGCTAGCCGGCAATGAGCAGTTCTTC.

V gene TRBV7-2 combines with J gene TRBJ1-3; D may be TRBD1 (5 bases). CDR3 size: 16 residues. Trimming shortened V by 2 bases and J by 0 bases, and 11 bases separated the two germline ends. Germline V gene lookup returns CDR1 SGHTA and CDR2 FQGNSA. CDR3: CASSLTGGFSGNTIYF. CDR3 nucleotide sequence: TGTGCCAGCAGCTTAACGGGGGGTTTCTCTGGAAACACCATATATTTT.

This clone was picked up a small number of times. The chain is built from TRBV5-1 and TRBJ2-3; tentative D call: TRBD2 (5 bases). The ends were cut back, 3 bases at V and 4 bases at J, with 15 bases in the middle. CDR3 size: 15 residues. CDR1 and CDR2 from the germline V gene are SGHRS and YFSETQ. CDR3 sequence reads: CASSSGLMYSDTQYF. The CDR3 region has the DNA TGCGCCAGCAGCTCCGGACTGATGTACTCAGATACGCAGTATTTT. Complete variable domain (other parts from reference TRBV5-1 and TRBJ2-3): KAGVTQTPRYLIKTRGQQVTLSCSPISGHRSVSWYQQTPGQGLQFLFEYFSETQRNKGNFPGRFSGRQFSNSRSEMNVSTLELGDSALYLCASSSGLMYSDTQYFGPGTRLTVL.

J is TRBJ2-7 and V is TRBV5-1, with 7 bases matching TRBD1. This CDR3 region has 15 residues. The V segment lost 0 bases and the J segment 0 bases; nucleotides outside the gene matches: 3. Germline CDR1 SGHRS, CDR2 YFSETQ. CDR3 sequence reads: CASSLEGQSSYEQYF. Here the CDR3 DNA reads TGCGCCAGCAGCTTGGAGGGACAGAGCTCCTACGAGCAGTACTTC.

CDR3 loop: CASSQEVRENTEAFF. For the CDR3, the DNA is TGTGCCAGCAGCCAAGAAGTTAGGGAGAACACTGAAGCTTTCTTT. V and J are TRBV4-2 and TRBJ1-1; no firm D call. V lost 0 bases and J lost 1, with 9 bases in between. This CDR3 region has 15 residues. Germline CDR1 and CDR2: LGHNA and YNFKEQ.

This chain connects TRBV4-2 to TRBJ2-7, with TRBD1 matching 9 bases. The germline CDR1 and CDR2 sequences are LGHNA and YNFKEQ. V lost 0 bases to trimming and J lost 3 bases; unmatched junction nucleotides: 9. CDR3 length equals 17 residues. CDR3 protein: CASSQEGTGTPLYEQYF. CDR3 DNA: TGTGCCAGCAGCCAAGAGGGGACAGGGACCCCCCTCTACGAGCAGTACTTC.

CDR3 protein: CASSDGVNYGYTF. The CDR3 DNA follows: TGTGCCAGCAGTGATGGGGTTAACTATGGCTACACCTTC. The chain links TRBV2 to TRBJ1-2; no clear D gene. The CDR3 is 13 residues long. Trimming removed 3 bases from V and 1 base from J, with 6 bases in between. Germline V gene lookup returns CDR1 SNHLY and CDR2 FYNNEI.

This sequence joins TRBV15 and TRBJ1-1, with D unresolved. The CDR3 loop spans 13 amino acids. CDR1 and CDR2 from the germline V gene are LNHNV and YYDKDF (reference sequence). Between the trimmed V and J ends, which lost 0 bases and 8 bases, there was a span of 10 bases. The CDR3 loop is CATSRDGIEEAFF. CDR3 nucleotides: TGTGCCACCAGCAGAGACGGTATCGAGGAAGCTTTCTTT.

This chain's CDR3 is CASSSDGHNTEAFF. CDR3 sequence (DNA): TGCGCCAGCAGCTCGGACGGACACAACACTGAAGCTTTCTTT. This chain uses TRBV5-1 with TRBJ1-1, with a weak D call TRBD1 (5 bases). Germline lookup yields CDR1 SGHRS and CDR2 YFSETQ. V shed 3 bases and J shed 2 bases, with 11 bases lying between them. The CDR3 has 14 amino acids.

The J gene is TRBJ1-2, the V gene TRBV7-6; TRBD1 might be the D (5 bases). The CDR3 is made up of 14 amino acids. CDR1 and CDR2 (germline): SGHVS, FNYEAQ. V was clipped by 1 base and J by 6 bases, with 12 bases between them. CDR3 residues: CASSLDGGSNGYTF. The CDR3 nucleotides are TGTGCCAGCAGCTTAGATGGGGGAAGTAATGGCTACACCTTC. Variable domain in full (rest from reference TRBV7-6 and TRBJ1-2): GAGVSQSPRYKVTKRGQDVALRCDPISGHVSLYWYRQALGQGPEFLTYFNYEAQQDKSGLPNDRFSAERPEGSISTLTIQRTEQRDSAMYRCASSLDGGSNGYTFGSGTRLTVV.

The chain combines TRBV10-3 with TRBJ1-2; TRBD1 matches 10 bases. The V gene's germline CDR1 is ENHRY and CDR2 SYGVKD. The length of the CDR3 is 14 residues. J gave up 8 bases and V 3 bases, and 6 bases lay outside the gene matches. The CDR3 DNA is TGTGCCATCAGTGAAGGGACAGGGGTGGAAGGCTACACCTTC. Translated: CAISEGTGVEGYTF.

The chain uses TRBV5-1 and TRBJ2-2; tentatively, D is TRBD1 or TRBD2 (5 bases each). The germline V and J ends were trimmed by 4 bases and 6 bases, with 16 bases remaining between them. CDR3 length equals 15 residues. Germline assignment: CDR1 SGHRS and CDR2 YFSETQ. CDR3 in DNA: TGCGCCAGCAGCCCATCCGGGACCCGGGCCGGGGAGCTGTTTTTT. It encodes CASSPSGTRAGELFF.